The rows below give T cell receptor beta chains drawn from one sample of a study of T-cell reconstitution after alpha-beta-depleted transplantation in children. TCRdb reprocessed the PCR reads via MiXCR and lists one record per CDR3 protein. The sample gives 40,000 to 60,000 distinct CDR3 sequences, about 9% of which show up once; roughly 29% is in the top ten. The sample consisted of PBMCs, mostly from graft donor cells, taken 60 days after TCRalphabeta/CD19-depleted stem cell transplant. The receptor source for this set is a male patient aged 2-10 years who had a stem cell transplant for chronic granulomatous disease, so the T cells may come from the graft donor. CDR3s include the opening cysteine and the closing phenylalanine or tryptophan. The D gene is left open where the match is weak. Not all rows give a size; the values are once, few, many and, for expanded clones, a class.

J	size	V	D	DNA	CDR3
TRBJ2-1	many	TRBV3-1	NA	TGTGCCAGCAGCCAACAATTGACGGGCCGCTCCTACAATGAGCAGTTCTTC	CASSQQLTGRSYNEQFF
TRBJ2-7	many	TRBV20-1	NA	TGCAGTGCTTCCCTGGGCGGGGAAAACGGGAAGGCTTTATTCTCCTACGAGCAGTACTTC	CSASLGGENGKALFSYEQYF
TRBJ2-7	many	TRBV12-3/TRBV12-4	TRBD2	TGTGCCAGCAGCTTACGGGGGGGAAGGCAGTACTTC	CASSLRGGRQYF
TRBJ1-1	many	TRBV11-2	NA	TGTGCCAGCAGCTTACAGGGGAACACTGAAGCTTTCTTT	CASSLQGNTEAFF
TRBJ2-7	many	TRBV20-1	TRBD1	TGCAGTGCGAGTGGACAGGGACTTTCCTACGAGCAGTACTTC	CSASGQGLSYEQYF
TRBJ2-7	many	TRBV16	NA	TGTGCCAGCAGCCTTCAACCGGGACGTTACGAGCAGTACTTC	CASSLQPGRYEQYF
TRBJ1-6	many	TRBV27	NA	TGTGCCAGCAGCCGTAGGGGTTTGCCCCTCCACTTT	CASSRRGLPLHF
TRBJ1-1	NA	TRBV20-1	NA	TGCAGTGCCGTAAAATCACAGATGAACACTGAAGCTTTCTTT	CSAVKSQMNTEAFF
TRBJ2-1	NA	TRBV7-9	NA	TGTGCCAGCAGCTTAACCGGGACACTCAACTCGGAGAATGAGCAGTTCTTC	CASSLTGTLNSENEQFF
TRBJ2-1	many	TRBV7-2	NA	TGTGCCAGCAGCTTAGCAGGGTCCAATGAGCAGTTCTTC	CASSLAGSNEQFF
TRBJ1-1	many	TRBV6-4	NA	TGTGCCAGCAGTGAGGAGGGATACACTGAAGCTTTCTTT	CASSEEGYTEAFF
TRBJ2-1	NA	TRBV28	TRBD2	TGTGCCAGCAGTAAATGGACTAGGCGATCCTACAATGAGCAGTTCTTC	CASSKWTRRSYNEQFF
TRBJ1-6	NA	TRBV3-1	NA	TGTGCCAGCAGCCTTTCAGGGCGGAGTTCACCCCTCCACTTT	CASSLSGRSSPLHF
TRBJ2-2	many	TRBV11-2	TRBD2	TGTGCCAGCAGCTTGTGGGAGGGCACCGGGGAGCTGTTTTTT	CASSLWEGTGELFF
TRBJ2-7	many	TRBV30	NA	TGTGCCTGGAGTGATCGGACAGCCAAGTACTTC	CAWSDRTAKYF
TRBJ1-5	many	TRBV6-5	NA	TGTGCCAGCAGTTACGGGGGGGCTGGTCAGCCCCAGCATTTT	CASSYGGAGQPQHF
TRBJ1-3	many	TRBV7-2	NA	TGTGCCAGCAGCCCCCAGTCGGGCTCTGGAAACACCATATATTTT	CASSPQSGSGNTIYF
TRBJ2-5	many	TRBV6-1	TRBD2	TGTGCCAGCATCGAGAGACTAGCGGGAGAGACCCAGTACTTC	CASIERLAGETQYF
TRBJ2-1	NA	TRBV12-3/TRBV12-4	NA	TGTGCCTTCAGTTTAGAGCACTTTGGTATTGAGCAGTTCTTC	CAFSLEHFGIEQFF
TRBJ2-1	NA	TRBV6-1	NA	TGTGCCAGCACACCGACCCCAGGGGTGGGGGTCAATGAGCAGTTCTTC	CASTPTPGVGVNEQFF
TRBJ1-4	many	TRBV6-1	TRBD1	TGTGCCAGCAGTGGTCAGGGGGCGGGTAATGAAAAACTGTTTTTT	CASSGQGAGNEKLFF
TRBJ1-3	few	TRBV19	TRBD1	TGTGCCAGTTCCTACGACAGGGCCGCTGGAAACACCATATATTTT	CASSYDRAAGNTIYF
TRBJ2-7	many	TRBV7-9	TRBD1	TGTGCCAGCAGCTTCGGGACAGGGACCTACGAGCAGTACTTC	CASSFGTGTYEQYF
TRBJ1-1	many	TRBV6-2/TRBV6-3	NA	TGTGCCAGCAGTTACTCGACGACGGTTGGGACTGAAGCTTTCTTT	CASSYSTTVGTEAFF
TRBJ2-1	many	TRBV6-2/TRBV6-3	NA	TGTGCCAGCACCACTAGGTTCGAGCAGTTCTTC	CASTTRFEQFF
TRBJ2-3	few	TRBV6-5	TRBD2	TGTGCCAGCAGTTACTGGGGGGGGACCGCTAGCACAGATACGCAGTATTTT	CASSYWGGTASTDTQYF